This entry lists 5 T cell receptor beta chains sequenced from one sample in a study of shared clonotypes between healthy human individuals. Data came from immunoSEQ multiplex PCR; TCRdb stores just in-frame clones and leaves some out. The sample consists of hundreds of thousands of clones, roughly 70% of them appearing once. The sequenced sample consisted of memory CD4+ T cells sorted from blood. Subset of the sample: CD45RA-negative fraction. The receptors originated from a woman in her twenties or thirties in good health.

The V call is TRBV10-1, the J call TRBJ2-3, with D possibly being TRBD1 (6 bases). Germline V gives CDR1 WNHNN, CDR2 SYGVQD (reference sequence). CDR3 size: 15 residues. Trimming pared 4 bases from V and 2 bases from J, leaving 13 bases between. The CDR3 DNA reads TGCGCCAGCAGTGGCCGGGACATCCACACAGATACGCAGTATTTT. It is translated as CASSGRDIHTDTQYF.

This clone was counted a few times. V is TRBV30 and J is TRBJ2-1; D possibly corresponds to TRBD1 (6 bases). CDR3 length: 13 amino acids. With 8 bases removed from V and 8 bases from J, the gap between germline ends came to 19 bases. Germline V gene data show CDR1 as GTSNPN and CDR2 as SVGIG (reference sequence). The CDR3: CAGYYREDHEQFF. The CDR3 region has the DNA TGTGCCGGATACTACAGGGAAGACCATGAGCAGTTCTTC. Filled out from reference TRBV30 and TRBJ2-1, the complete variable domain reads SQTIHQWPATLVQPVGSPLSLECTVEGTSNPNLYWYRQAAGRGLQLLFYSVGIGQISSEVPQNLSASRPQDRQFILSSKKLLLSDSGFYLCAGYYREDHEQFFGPGTRLTVL.

The chain recombines TRBV29-1 with TRBJ2-1; a possible D gene is TRBD2 (6 bases). V lost 0 bases and J lost 3, with 9 bases in between. This CDR3 contains 14 residues. Germline V gene data show CDR1 as SQVTM and CDR2 as ANQGSEA. CDR3 amino acids: CSVEDVAVYNEQFF. In DNA form, the CDR3 reads TGCAGCGTTGAAGATGTAGCGGTCTACAATGAGCAGTTCTTC.

Of note for this clone: A read error likely explains this, since a far larger clone differs by one base. The J gene is TRBJ1-2, the V gene TRBV7-6; 10 nucleotides line up with TRBD1. J gave up 0 bases and V 1 base, and 2 bases lay outside the gene matches. The CDR3 runs 16 residues. Germline values: CDR1 SGHVS, CDR2 FNYEAQ. The CDR3 loop is CASSLGTGGANYGYTF. Written as DNA, the CDR3 is TGTGCCAGCAGCTTAGGGACAGGGGGAGCTAACTATGGCTACACCTTC. The variable domain in full, with the rest retrieved from reference TRBV7-6 and TRBJ1-2, is GAGVSQSPRYKVTKRGQDVALRCDPISGHVSLYWYRQALGQGPEFLTYFNYEAQQDKSGLPNDRFSAERPEGSISTLTIQRTEQRDSAMYRCASSLGTGGANYGYTFGSGTRLTVV.

This clone has just a few counts. V is TRBV28 and J is TRBJ1-2; D possibly corresponds to TRBD1 (6 bases). In germline, CDR1 is MDHEN, CDR2 SYDVKM. The V and J ends lost 5 bases and 0 bases respectively, with 13 bases between them. This CDR3 region has 15 residues. The CDR3 sequence is CASSQTGNANYGYTF. CDR3 DNA sequence: TGTGCCAGCAGTCAAACAGGGAATGCTAACTATGGCTACACCTTC.